This T cell receptor (beta chain) is from a study of regulatory T cells in long-lasting Graves disease. The study, taken as a whole, reports: A greater number of public clonotypes (more than 2,500) was shared by persistent patients than by new patients (around 970).

iRepertoire HTBI primers and Arm-PCR of CDR3 regions built TCR beta libraries. In the original processing: Identified across the samples were some 62 TRBV segments and 13 to 15 TRBJ segments. One entry per CDR3 protein results from TCRdb running MiXCR on the multiplex PCR reads. These V and J calls are TCRdb output, not the study's own analysis. The sample yields some 600,000 distinct CDR3 sequences, about 15% seen once. Looked up from germline, CDR1 is DFQATT and CDR2 is SNEGSKA (reference sequence). V lost 6 bases, J lost 7 bases, and 5 bases stayed unmatched. The CDR3 spans 14 residues. As for time point: newly diagnosed GD, antithyroid drugs for less than 3 months. PBMC-extracted RNA yielded the TCR library. This clonotype came up a few times. Antigen unknown. The same sample was also studied in work on T cells in Graves' hyperthyroidism and ophthalmopathy. Per that study: RT-PCR in the first round (using the HTBI primer set) targeted the TCR CDR3.

This sample comprised peripheral blood mononuclear cells (PBMCs), obtained at new diagnosis, from a patient treated with antithyroid drugs. This chain links TRBV20-1 with TRBJ2-1, with 14 bases matching TRBD2. This TCR derives from a man younger than 35 with Graves disease. The CDR3 sequence is CSARGTSGSNEQFF. The CDR3 region has the DNA TGCAGTGCCCGAGGGACTAGCGGGAGTAATGAGCAGTTCTTC.